These T cell receptor beta chains were read from a single sample in a study of technical replicates of blood from several donors. Assay used: immunoSEQ multiplex PCR; TCRdb lists only in-frame clones, some missing. The sample shows about 61,000 clones, around 97% of them seen only once. What was sequenced was T cells isolated from PBMCs. These receptor sequences come from a human donor in good health. Each CDR3 is given with its conserved first and last residue. A D gene is named only where the DNA matches it firmly. Clone size appears in some rows only: once, few, many, or a class for an expanded clone.

V gene: TRBV15; J gene: TRBJ2-3; clone size: .; D gene: TRBD2; CDR3 protein: CATSRGLADTDTQYF; CDR3 DNA: TGTGCCACCAGCAGAGGGCTAGCGGACACAGATACGCAGTATTTT
V gene: TRBV28; J gene: TRBJ1-2; clone size: few; D gene: .; CDR3 protein: CASSWTSSYGYTF; CDR3 DNA: TGTGCCAGCAGTTGGACAAGCTCCTATGGCTACACCTTC
V gene: TRBV7-3; J gene: TRBJ2-2; clone size: .; D gene: TRBD2; CDR3 protein: CASSSLTSGGVGELFF; CDR3 DNA: TGTGCCAGCAGCTCGCTGACTAGCGGGGGGGTCGGGGAGCTGTTTTTT
V gene: TRBV11-2; J gene: TRBJ2-2; clone size: .; D gene: TRBD2; CDR3 protein: CASSLDGLAGEPNTGELFF; CDR3 DNA: TGTGCCAGCAGCTTAGATGGTCTAGCGGGGGAGCCGAACACCGGGGAGCTGTTTTTT
V gene: TRBV27; J gene: TRBJ2-7; clone size: once; D gene: .; CDR3 protein: CASRREHFYEQYF; CDR3 DNA: TGTGCCAGCAGACGGGAACATTTCTACGAGCAGTACTTC
V gene: TRBV28; J gene: TRBJ2-1; clone size: .; D gene: TRBD2; CDR3 protein: CASSLLNWGGRAYNEQFF; CDR3 DNA: TGTGCCAGCAGTTTACTCAACTGGGGCGGGAGGGCCTACAATGAGCAGTTCTTC
V gene: TRBV11-2; J gene: TRBJ1-3; clone size: .; D gene: TRBD1; CDR3 protein: CASLRGGSRDTIYF; CDR3 DNA: TGTGCCAGCCTCCGAGGGGGCAGCAGAGACACCATATATTTT
V gene: TRBV21-1; J gene: TRBJ2-1; clone size: .; D gene: .; CDR3 protein: CASSNREPWTGETYNEQFF; CDR3 DNA: TGTGCCAGCAGCAACCGTGAACCCTGGACAGGGGAGACCTACAATGAGCAGTTCTTC
V gene: TRBV29-1; J gene: TRBJ2-2; clone size: .; D gene: TRBD1; CDR3 protein: CSFGTGYTGELFF; CDR3 DNA: TGCAGCTTCGGGACAGGATACACCGGGGAGCTGTTTTTT
V gene: TRBV5-1; J gene: TRBJ1-1; clone size: .; D gene: .; CDR3 protein: CASSFGGAETEAFF; CDR3 DNA: TGCGCCAGCAGCTTTGGGGGGGCTGAGACTGAAGCTTTCTTT
V gene: TRBV5-5; J gene: TRBJ2-3; clone size: .; D gene: TRBD2; CDR3 protein: CASSLQERGPPTDTQYF; CDR3 DNA: TGTGCCAGCAGCTTGCAGGAGCGGGGGCCACCCACAGATACGCAGTATTTT
V gene: TRBV7-3; J gene: TRBJ2-1; clone size: .; D gene: .; CDR3 protein: CASSLTSGHNEQFF; CDR3 DNA: TGTGCCAGCAGCTTAACTAGCGGACACAATGAGCAGTTCTTC
V gene: TRBV5-4; J gene: TRBJ2-3; clone size: once; D gene: TRBD2; CDR3 protein: CASSFPASGRTDTQYF; CDR3 DNA: TGTGCCAGCAGCTTTCCCGCTAGCGGGAGAACAGATACGCAGTATTTT
V gene: TRBV11-2; J gene: TRBJ1-2; clone size: .; D gene: TRBD1; CDR3 protein: CASSLDRTGGGYTF; CDR3 DNA: TGTGCCAGCAGCTTAGATCGGACAGGGGGCGGCTACACCTTC
V gene: TRBV28; J gene: TRBJ2-1; clone size: .; D gene: .; CDR3 protein: CASTPPQRSHEQFF; CDR3 DNA: TGTGCCAGCACCCCCCCCCAGCGTTCCCATGAGCAGTTCTTC
V gene: TRBV11-2; J gene: TRBJ1-1; clone size: .; D gene: .; CDR3 protein: CASSLSRGTEAFF; CDR3 DNA: TGTGCCAGCAGCTTAAGCAGAGGCACTGAAGCTTTCTTT
V gene: TRBV9; J gene: TRBJ1-2; clone size: .; D gene: .; CDR3 protein: CASSFSGGLKYGYTF; CDR3 DNA: TGTGCCAGCAGCTTTAGCGGGGGACTAAAATATGGCTACACCTTC
V gene: TRBV5-1; J gene: TRBJ1-2; clone size: .; D gene: TRBD1; CDR3 protein: CASITSGTGPTGGYTF; CDR3 DNA: TGCGCCAGCATCACCTCCGGGACAGGTCCAACTGGTGGCTACACCTTC
V gene: TRBV11-2; J gene: TRBJ2-2; clone size: .; D gene: TRBD2; CDR3 protein: CASSLAGTSGRATGELFF; CDR3 DNA: TGTGCCAGCAGCTTAGCGGGAACTAGCGGGAGAGCGACCGGGGAGCTGTTTTTT
V gene: TRBV13; J gene: TRBJ2-4; clone size: once; D gene: TRBD2; CDR3 protein: CASTISGIVNIQYF; CDR3 DNA: TGTGCCAGCACCATTAGCGGGATCGTAAACATTCAGTACTTC
V gene: TRBV2; J gene: TRBJ2-6; clone size: .; D gene: .; CDR3 protein: CASRLGSSGANVLTF; CDR3 DNA: TGTGCCAGCAGGCTAGGGAGCTCTGGGGCCAACGTCCTGACTTTC
V gene: TRBV6-1; J gene: TRBJ2-7; clone size: once; D gene: TRBD1; CDR3 protein: CASSEGGQAYEQYF; CDR3 DNA: TGTGCCAGCAGTGAAGGTGGACAGGCCTACGAGCAGTACTTC
V gene: TRBV9; J gene: TRBJ2-3; clone size: .; D gene: .; CDR3 protein: CASSVGGRGSLADTQYF; CDR3 DNA: TGTGCCAGCAGCGTAGGGGGCCGCGGATCCCTAGCAGATACGCAGTATTTT
V gene: TRBV28; J gene: TRBJ2-7; clone size: .; D gene: .; CDR3 protein: CASSLFGAQSYEQYF; CDR3 DNA: TGTGCCAGCAGTTTATTTGGGGCGCAGTCCTACGAGCAGTACTTC
V gene: TRBV9; J gene: TRBJ2-7; clone size: .; D gene: .; CDR3 protein: CASSVTGGPSYEQYF; CDR3 DNA: TGTGCCAGCAGCGTAACCGGGGGTCCTTCCTACGAGCAGTACTTC
V gene: TRBV9; J gene: TRBJ1-2; clone size: .; D gene: .; CDR3 protein: CASSVVLGPGGYTF; CDR3 DNA: TGTGCCAGCAGCGTAGTTCTTGGGCCTGGGGGCTACACCTTC
V gene: TRBV11-2; J gene: TRBJ2-1; clone size: .; D gene: .; CDR3 protein: CASSLGARGPFF; CDR3 DNA: TGTGCCAGCAGCTTAGGGGCCAGGGGCCCGTTCTTC
V gene: TRBV6-5; J gene: TRBJ1-6; clone size: .; D gene: TRBD1; CDR3 protein: CASSRQGGSNSPLHF; CDR3 DNA: TGTGCCAGCAGCCGACAGGGAGGATCGAATTCACCCCTCCACTTT
V gene: TRBV6-1; J gene: TRBJ1-1; clone size: .; D gene: .; CDR3 protein: CASGVKLGGNTEAFF; CDR3 DNA: TGTGCCAGCGGCGTCAAACTAGGGGGAAACACTGAAGCTTTCTTT
V gene: TRBV2; J gene: TRBJ2-7; clone size: .; D gene: TRBD2; CDR3 protein: CASRPTSGNYEQYF; CDR3 DNA: TGTGCCAGCAGGCCTACTAGCGGAAACTACGAGCAGTACTTC
V gene: TRBV5-6; J gene: TRBJ2-1; clone size: .; D gene: .; CDR3 protein: CASSLTGRMPRRVF; CDR3 DNA: TGTGCCAGCAGCTTGACAGGTCGGATGCCCAGAAGGGTCTTC
V gene: TRBV11-3; J gene: TRBJ1-5; clone size: .; D gene: TRBD1; CDR3 protein: CASSFPGTGISNQPQHF; CDR3 DNA: TGTGCCAGCAGCTTCCCAGGGACAGGGATTAGCAATCAGCCCCAGCATTTT
V gene: TRBV11-2; J gene: TRBJ1-1; clone size: .; D gene: .; CDR3 protein: CASSSDVRTEAFF; CDR3 DNA: TGTGCCAGCAGCTCAGATGTTCGGACTGAAGCTTTCTTT
V gene: TRBV23-1; J gene: TRBJ2-7; clone size: .; D gene: .; CDR3 protein: CASSLKIVHRAYEQYF; CDR3 DNA: TGCGCCAGCAGTCTAAAAATAGTCCACAGAGCCTACGAGCAGTACTTC
V gene: TRBV9; J gene: TRBJ2-1; clone size: .; D gene: .; CDR3 protein: CASSQGGNSYNEQFF; CDR3 DNA: TGTGCCAGCAGCCAAGGAGGGAACTCCTACAATGAGCAGTTCTTC
V gene: TRBV7-6; J gene: TRBJ2-5; clone size: .; D gene: TRBD2; CDR3 protein: CASSLGGSGSYETQYF; CDR3 DNA: TGTGCCAGCAGCTTAGGCGGTAGCGGGAGCTACGAGACCCAGTACTTC
V gene: TRBV2; J gene: TRBJ2-7; clone size: .; D gene: TRBD2; CDR3 protein: CASSELPGGLTYEQYF; CDR3 DNA: TGTGCCAGCAGTGAACTCCCGGGGGGGCTAACCTACGAGCAGTACTTC
V gene: TRBV12-5; J gene: TRBJ2-3; clone size: .; D gene: .; CDR3 protein: CASGSTGTEDTDTQYF; CDR3 DNA: TGTGCTAGTGGTTCCACCGGGACTGAGGACACAGATACGCAGTATTTT
V gene: TRBV28; J gene: TRBJ1-1; clone size: .; D gene: TRBD1; CDR3 protein: CASTPGQGPTEAFF; CDR3 DNA: TGTGCCAGCACCCCAGGACAGGGGCCCACTGAAGCTTTCTTT
V gene: TRBV5-1; J gene: TRBJ1-1; clone size: .; D gene: .; CDR3 protein: CASSRPPGGDTEAFF; CDR3 DNA: TGCGCCAGCAGCCGACCCCCGGGAGGGGACACTGAAGCTTTCTTT
V gene: TRBV5-4; J gene: TRBJ1-2; clone size: .; D gene: .; CDR3 protein: CASSLGGGYYGYTF; CDR3 DNA: TGTGCCAGCAGCTTGGGTGGGGGGTACTATGGCTACACCTTC
V gene: TRBV4-1; J gene: TRBJ1-4; clone size: .; D gene: TRBD1; CDR3 protein: CASSRQGLIPWNEKLFF; CDR3 DNA: TGCGCCAGCAGCCGACAGGGTTTAATCCCCTGGAATGAAAAACTGTTTTTT
V gene: TRBV6-1; J gene: TRBJ1-2; clone size: .; D gene: TRBD1; CDR3 protein: CASSEAGTVFYGYTF; CDR3 DNA: TGTGCCAGCAGTGAAGCCGGGACAGTATTCTATGGCTACACCTTC
V gene: TRBV12-5; J gene: TRBJ1-4; clone size: .; D gene: .; CDR3 protein: CASGSLRGKANEKLFF; CDR3 DNA: TGTGCTAGTGGTTCCCTCAGGGGAAAGGCTAATGAAAAACTGTTTTTT
V gene: TRBV19; J gene: TRBJ2-7; clone size: .; D gene: TRBD1; CDR3 protein: CASMETGGYEQYF; CDR3 DNA: TGTGCCAGTATGGAGACAGGGGGCTACGAGCAGTACTTC
V gene: TRBV28; J gene: TRBJ2-7; clone size: .; D gene: TRBD2; CDR3 protein: CASSPLSFRTSGRAGGEQYF; CDR3 DNA: TGTGCCAGCAGCCCCTTAAGTTTCAGGACTAGCGGGAGGGCCGGGGGGGAGCAGTACTTC
V gene: TRBV6-1; J gene: TRBJ1-1; clone size: .; D gene: .; CDR3 protein: CASSEARSYRAEAFF; CDR3 DNA: TGTGCCAGCAGTGAAGCGCGGTCGTACAGGGCTGAAGCTTTCTTT
V gene: TRBV27; J gene: TRBJ1-1; clone size: .; D gene: .; CDR3 protein: CASSFRQGYTEAFF; CDR3 DNA: TGTGCCAGCAGTTTCCGGCAGGGGTACACTGAAGCTTTCTTT
V gene: TRBV6-1; J gene: TRBJ2-7; clone size: .; D gene: .; CDR3 protein: CASSDTLPRRRGNYEQYF; CDR3 DNA: TGTGCCAGCAGTGATACCTTGCCCCGTCGGAGGGGAAACTACGAGCAGTACTTC
V gene: TRBV15; J gene: TRBJ1-1; clone size: few; D gene: .; CDR3 protein: CATSREQGSWSTEAFF; CDR3 DNA: TGTGCCACCAGCAGAGAACAGGGATCGTGGAGCACTGAAGCTTTCTTT
V gene: TRBV19; J gene: TRBJ2-7; clone size: .; D gene: TRBD2; CDR3 protein: CASSWGLAGPQYF; CDR3 DNA: TGTGCCAGTAGTTGGGGACTAGCGGGACCGCAGTACTTC
V gene: TRBV9; J gene: TRBJ2-5; clone size: .; D gene: TRBD2; CDR3 protein: CASSTTSGRTQYF; CDR3 DNA: TGTGCCAGCAGCACGACTAGCGGGAGGACCCAGTACTTC
V gene: TRBV7-6; J gene: TRBJ1-1; clone size: .; D gene: .; CDR3 protein: CATSLGIQNTEAFF; CDR3 DNA: TGTGCCACCTCGCTAGGCATCCAGAACACTGAAGCTTTCTTT